Presented here are 14 T cell receptor beta chains from one specimen sequenced in a study of long-term antiretroviral therapy in people with HIV. The authors ran the immunoSEQ assay, v3.0, at survey level. The data were produced by immunoSEQ multiplex PCR, yet TCRdb's version contains in-frame clones alone and is incomplete. The table includes some 31,000 clones, more than 95% detected once. Sequenced here: unsorted PBMCs, sampled 6.9 years after starting antiretroviral therapy. The origin of the receptors is a young man with HIV.

The chain recombines TRBV4-1 with TRBJ2-1, with 14 nucleotides matching TRBD2. Trimming at V came to 4 bases and at J to 6 bases, leaving 5 bases not matched to a gene. CDR3 length: 16 residues. CDR1 is MGHRA, CDR2 YSYEKL, per germline. In DNA form, the CDR3 reads TGCGCCAGCAGCCGCCAGACTAGCGGGGGGGCCAATGAGCAGTTCTTC. Its protein is CASSRQTSGGANEQFF.

The chain employs TRBV30 and TRBJ2-7; 10 bases are shared with TRBD1. The length of the CDR3 is 13 residues. Losses at the gene ends were 1 base for V and 5 bases for J; bases not matched to a gene: 2. CDR1 GTSNPN and CDR2 SVGIG come from the germline V gene (reference sequence). The CDR3 sequence: CAWSGTGGNEQYF. The CDR3 DNA reads TGTGCCTGGAGTGGGACAGGGGGAAACGAGCAGTACTTC.

The J gene is TRBJ2-7, the V gene TRBV7-2, with D possibly being TRBD1 or TRBD2 (5 bases each). The V end lost 4 bases, the J end lost 2 bases, and 15 bases lay between the germline ends. This CDR3 spans 15 amino acids. The germline gives CDR1 SGHTA, CDR2 FQGNSA. The CDR3 here is CASSSSGTQTYEQYF. The DNA of the CDR3 is TGTGCCAGCAGCTCGTCCGGGACCCAGACCTACGAGCAGTACTTC.

This rearrangement joins TRBV29-1 to TRBJ1-1; TRBD1 matches at 7 bases. The length of the CDR3 is 13 residues. The junction had 5 bases not matched to a gene; V was cut back by 7 bases and J by 0 bases. Germline loops: CDR1 SQVTM, CDR2 ANQGSEA. The CDR3 DNA sequence: TGCAGCGGGGGACAGATCATGAACACTGAAGCTTTCTTT. It translates to CSGGQIMNTEAFF.

V gene TRBV19 combines with J gene TRBJ2-7; D may be TRBD1 or TRBD2 (6 bases each). The V gene's germline CDR1 is LNHDA and CDR2 SQIVND (reference sequence). The V end was cut by 5 bases, the J end by 2 bases, with 13 bases between. The CDR3 is 14 residues long. In DNA form, the CDR3 reads TGTGCCAGTAGTCGAGGGGGGATTACCTACGAGCAGTACTTC. Encoded protein: CASSRGGITYEQYF. The entire variable domain, with the rest obtained from reference TRBV19 and TRBJ2-7, is as follows: DGGITQSPKYLFRKEGQNVTLSCEQNLNHDAMYWYRQDPGQGLRLIYYSQIVNDFQKGDIAEGYSVSREKKESFPLTVTSAQKNPTAFYLCASSRGGITYEQYFGPGTRLTVT.

This chain links TRBV4-3 with TRBJ2-1; weak D call: TRBD2 (6 bases). Germline assignment: CDR1 LGHNA and CDR2 YSLEER. The CDR3 runs 16 residues. The V end lost 1 base, the J end lost 5 bases, and 15 bases lay between the germline ends. CDR3 DNA: TGCGCCAGCAGCCAAGGGCGGGACTGGAGCGACAATGAGCAGTTCTTC. Translating gives CASSQGRDWSDNEQFF.

The V call is TRBV6-5, the J call TRBJ1-2; the D is unclear. Trimming left V 6 bases short and J 8 bases short, with 22 bases between. Germline loops: CDR1 MNHEY, CDR2 SVGAGI. The CDR3 spans 15 residues. The CDR3 DNA is TGTGCCAGCAGCCCGAACAGAGTTCTTTTGGGGGGCTACACCTTC. This gives the protein CASSPNRVLLGGYTF.

The chain employs TRBV7-8 and TRBJ2-1; 8 bases align to TRBD2. From germline, CDR1 is SGHVS and CDR2 FQNEAQ. The CDR3 length is 16 residues. V lost 5 bases and J lost 1; bases outside the gene matches: 7. CDR3: CASSELSGGSYNEQFF. DNA of the CDR3: TGTGCCAGCAGCGAATTGAGCGGGGGATCCTACAATGAGCAGTTCTTC.

This chain uses TRBV6-5 with TRBJ1-5; a possible D gene is TRBD1 (5 bases). CDR3 length equals 14 residues. Trimming cost V 6 bases and J 3 bases, with 12 bases left between them. The germline V gene encodes CDR1 MNHEY and CDR2 SVGAGI. This chain's CDR3 is CASSRAGYNQPQHF. DNA for the CDR3: TGTGCCAGCAGCAGGGCAGGGTACAATCAGCCCCAGCATTTT.

The genes are TRBV19 and TRBJ1-5; a possible D gene is TRBD1 (5 bases). The CDR3 contains 13 residues. Trimming took 1 base from V and 11 from J, leaving 12 bases between them. Per germline, CDR1 LNHDA and CDR2 SQIVND (reference sequence). The CDR3 loop reads CASSIGAGRAQHF. The CDR3 region has the DNA TGTGCCAGTAGTATAGGAGCGGGGCGCGCCCAGCATTTT.

The chain has TRBV14 and TRBJ2-7; D uncertain. Germline V gives CDR1 SGHDN, CDR2 FVKESK. Trimming took off 1 base at V and 3 bases at J, with 4 bases between the two ends. The CDR3 has 12 residues. The CDR3 here is CASSQGVYEQYF. The CDR3 DNA follows: TGTGCCAGCAGCCAAGGGGTCTACGAGCAGTACTTC.

The chain combines TRBV11-3 with TRBJ1-2; no definite D call. Germline V gives CDR1 SGHNT, CDR2 YENEEA. V lost 2 bases and J 4 bases, leaving 11 bases between the germline ends. The CDR3 length is 14 residues. CDR3 nucleotide sequence: TGTGCCAGCAGCTTAAAGAGGGATAGCTATGGCTACACCTTC. It is translated as CASSLKRDSYGYTF. The variable domain in full, with the rest retrieved from reference TRBV11-3 and TRBJ1-2, is EAGVVQSPRYKIIEKKQPVAFWCNPISGHNTLYWYLQNLGQGPELLIRYENEEAVDDSQLPKDRFSAERLKGVDSTLKIQPAELGDSAVYLCASSLKRDSYGYTFGSGTRLTVV.

This clone was seen a handful of times. This chain uses TRBV27 with TRBJ2-1, with 8 bases identical to TRBD2. This CDR3 comprises 16 residues. J gave up 7 bases and V 7 bases, and 15 bases lay outside the gene matches. Germline V lookup: CDR1 MNHEY, CDR2 SMNVEV (reference sequence). CDR3 nucleotides: TGTGCCAGCACTTTCGCGGGGGGCGGGGGTAGGAATGAGCAGTTCTTC. This encodes CASTFAGGGGRNEQFF.

J is TRBJ2-5 and V is TRBV5-4; 9 bases align to TRBD1. This CDR3 comprises 15 residues. Germline CDR1 is SGHNT and CDR2 is YYREEE (reference sequence). V shed 4 bases, J shed 4 bases, and the junction held 8 bases outside the gene matches. CDR3 sequence (DNA): TGTGCCAGCAGCAGCACCGGGACAGGGATAGAGACCCAGTACTTC. Translating it yields CASSSTGTGIETQYF.